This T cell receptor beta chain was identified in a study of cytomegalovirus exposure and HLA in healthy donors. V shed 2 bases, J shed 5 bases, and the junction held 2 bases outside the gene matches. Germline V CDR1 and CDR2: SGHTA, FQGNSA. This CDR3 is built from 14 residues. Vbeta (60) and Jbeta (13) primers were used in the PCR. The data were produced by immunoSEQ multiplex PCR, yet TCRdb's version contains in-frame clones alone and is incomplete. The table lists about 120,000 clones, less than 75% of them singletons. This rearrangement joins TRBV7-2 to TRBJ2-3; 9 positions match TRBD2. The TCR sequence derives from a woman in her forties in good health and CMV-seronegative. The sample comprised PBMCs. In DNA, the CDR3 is TGTGCCAGCAGCTTACGCGGGAGGGAAGATACGCAGTATTTT. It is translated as CASSLRGREDTQYF. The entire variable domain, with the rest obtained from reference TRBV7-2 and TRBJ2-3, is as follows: GAGVSQSPSNKVTEKGKDVELRCDPISGHTALYWYRQSLGQGLEFLIYFQGNSAPDKSGLPSDRFSAERTGGSVSTLTIQRTQQEDSAVYLCASSLRGREDTQYFGPGTRLTVL.